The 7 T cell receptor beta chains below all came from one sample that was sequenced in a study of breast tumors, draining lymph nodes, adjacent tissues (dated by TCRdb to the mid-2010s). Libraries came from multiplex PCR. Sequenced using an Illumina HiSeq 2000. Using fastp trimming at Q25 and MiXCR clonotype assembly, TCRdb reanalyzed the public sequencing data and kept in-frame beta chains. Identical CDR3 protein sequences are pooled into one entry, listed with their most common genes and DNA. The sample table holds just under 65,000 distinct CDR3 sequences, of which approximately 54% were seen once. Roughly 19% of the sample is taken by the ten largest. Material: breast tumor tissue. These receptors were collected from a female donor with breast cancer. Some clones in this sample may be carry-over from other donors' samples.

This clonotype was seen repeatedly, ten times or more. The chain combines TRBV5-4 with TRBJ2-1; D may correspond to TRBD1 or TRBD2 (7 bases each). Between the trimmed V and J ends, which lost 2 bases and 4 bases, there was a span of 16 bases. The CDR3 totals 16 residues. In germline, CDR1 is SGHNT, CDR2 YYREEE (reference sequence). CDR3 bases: TGTGCCAGCAGCTTAGGGGGCGGGGGCTTATACAATGAGCAGTTCTTC. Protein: CASSLGGGGLYNEQFF.

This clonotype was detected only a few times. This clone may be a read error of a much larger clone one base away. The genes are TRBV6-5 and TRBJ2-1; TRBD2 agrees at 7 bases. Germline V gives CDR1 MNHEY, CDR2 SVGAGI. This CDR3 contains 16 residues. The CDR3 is CASSYSFAGAYNEQLF. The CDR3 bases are TGTGCCAGCAGTTACTCCTTTGCGGGAGCTTACAATGAGCAGCTCTTC.

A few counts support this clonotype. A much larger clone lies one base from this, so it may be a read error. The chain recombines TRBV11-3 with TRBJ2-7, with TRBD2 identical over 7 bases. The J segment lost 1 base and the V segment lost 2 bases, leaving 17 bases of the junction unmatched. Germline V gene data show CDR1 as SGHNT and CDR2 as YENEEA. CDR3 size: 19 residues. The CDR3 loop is CASSLIQVAQRDQSYEQYF. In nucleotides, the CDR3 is TGTGCCAGCAGCTTAATTCAGGTGGCGCAGCGGGACCAATCCTACGAGCAGTACTTC.

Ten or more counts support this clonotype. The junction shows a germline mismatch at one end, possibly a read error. The CDR3 region is CASSHSRWDPGEQFF. For the CDR3, the DNA is TGTGCCAGCAGTCACTCGAGATGGGACCCGGGTGAGCAGTTCTTC. This chain uses TRBV6-5 with TRBJ2-1; the D call may be TRBD1 or TRBD2 (5 bases each). This CDR3 region has 15 residues. Germline lookup yields CDR1 MNHEY and CDR2 SVGAGI.

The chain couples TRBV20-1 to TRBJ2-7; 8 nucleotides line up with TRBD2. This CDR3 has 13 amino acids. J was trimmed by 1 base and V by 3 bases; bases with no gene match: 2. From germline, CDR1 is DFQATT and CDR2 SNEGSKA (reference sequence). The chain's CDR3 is CSARASGSYEQYF. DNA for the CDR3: TGCAGTGCTAGGGCTAGCGGGTCCTACGAGCAGTACTTC.

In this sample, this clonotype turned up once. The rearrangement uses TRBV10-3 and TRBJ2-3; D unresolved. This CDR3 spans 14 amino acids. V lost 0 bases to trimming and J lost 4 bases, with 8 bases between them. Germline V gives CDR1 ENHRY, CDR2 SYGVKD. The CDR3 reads CAISESRRADTQYF. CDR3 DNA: TGTGCCATCAGTGAGTCCCGTAGGGCAGATACGCAGTATTTT.

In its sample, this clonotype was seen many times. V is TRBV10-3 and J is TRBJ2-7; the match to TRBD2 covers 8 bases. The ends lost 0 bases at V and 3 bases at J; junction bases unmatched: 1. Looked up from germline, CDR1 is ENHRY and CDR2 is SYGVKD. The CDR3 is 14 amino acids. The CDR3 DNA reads TGTGCCATCAGTGAGTCAAGCGGGAGCTACGAGCAGTACTTC. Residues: CAISESSGSYEQYF.